The T cell receptor beta chain under discussion was sequenced for a study of tumor-infiltrating lymphocytes in oesophageal squamous cell carcinoma listed by TCRdb under 2016. The CDR3 sequence holds 12 residues, the cysteine and phenylalanine included. The sequence is cut down to CDR3 DNA, 36 bases in frame from base 1. Sequences SNHLY (CDR1) and FYNNEI (CDR2) are obtained from the germline V gene. V and J are truncated by 2 bases and 7 bases respectively, leaving an intervening sequence of 6 bases. Turning to this clonotype: Its antigen is still unknown. No much larger clonotype is one base removed from it; base qualities were not supplied.

The method behind the library was PCR. The sample was run on an Illumina HiSeq 2000. In TCRdb, the public reads were trimmed at Q25 with fastp and aligned with MiXCR, with productive beta chains retained. Each entry is one CDR3 protein sequence, shown with its most common DNA and genes. The table for this sample lists just under 20,000 distinct CDR3 sequences; about 43% of them were counted only once. Of the sample, less than 15% is held by the ten largest clones. Material: normal esophageal tissue next to the tumor. This TCR derives from a male donor with esophageal squamous cell carcinoma. Recombination connected TRBV2 to TRBJ1-3; no confident D gene assignment can be made. The nucleotide sequence reads TGTGCCAGCAGTGAAAGACTGAACACCATATATTTT. This sequence encodes CASSERLNTIYF.